The 18 T cell receptor beta chains given below trace back to one sample, sequenced in a study of breast tumors, draining lymph nodes, adjacent tissues. TCRdb processed the multiplex PCR reads anew with MiXCR; each CDR3 protein has one entry. The sample lists 290,000 or so distinct CDR3 sequences, 30% seen once, with 1.1% in the top ten. The lymph nodes were axillary draining lymph nodes from breast cancer patients. Specimen: axillary lymph node tissue. The receptors were gathered from a female donor with breast cancer. Some clones in this sample may be carry-over from other donors' samples.

This clonotype was seen many times. CDR3 region: CASSEGIGEQFF. For the CDR3, the DNA is TGTGCCAGCAGCGAAGGGATCGGTGAGCAGTTCTTC. The chain recombines TRBV7-9 with TRBJ2-1; D ambiguous. The CDR3 is made up of 12 amino acids. The V and J ends lost 5 bases and 9 bases respectively, with 11 bases between them. The V gene's germline CDR1 is SEHNR and CDR2 FQNEAQ (reference sequence).

Many counts were recorded for this clonotype. This sequence joins TRBV20-1 and TRBJ2-7; D is unclear. The CDR3 covers 14 residues. V was shortened by 3 bases and J by 2 bases, with 14 bases between the two germline ends. The germline gives CDR1 DFQATT, CDR2 SNEGSKA (reference sequence). The chain's CDR3 is CSASPLTRTYEQYF. CDR3 nucleotides: TGCAGTGCTAGCCCCTTGACCCGCACCTACGAGCAGTACTTC.

This clonotype showed up many times. V usage is TRBV7-9 and J usage is TRBJ1-2; TRBD1 agrees at 7 bases. The germline gives CDR1 SEHNR, CDR2 FQNEAQ (reference sequence). This CDR3 has 17 residues. J gave up 4 bases and V 0 bases, and 11 bases lay outside the gene matches. The DNA for the CDR3 is TGTGCCAGCAGCTTAGCAGCGGTCGGGCAGGGGGGCTATGGCTACACCTTC. As protein: CASSLAAVGQGGYGYTF. The whole variable domain, filled in from reference TRBV7-9 and TRBJ1-2, reads DTGVSQNPRHKITKRGQNVTFRCDPISEHNRLYWYRQTLGQGPEFLTYFQNEAQLEKSRLLSDRFSAERPKGSFSTLEIQRTEQGDSAMYLCASSLAAVGQGGYGYTFGSGTRLTVV.

The table lists this clonotype with many counts. The chain uses TRBV15 and TRBJ2-3, with D perhaps TRBD2 (6 bases). Trimming took off 1 base at V and 2 bases at J, with 10 bases between the two ends. The CDR3 is 15 residues long. Germline CDR1 and CDR2: LNHNV and YYDKDF (reference sequence). CDR3 sequence reads: CATSRGLGHTDTQYF. The CDR3 DNA is TGTGCCACCAGCAGAGGACTAGGGCACACAGATACGCAGTATTTT.

A note on this clonotype: The CDR3 does not end in the conserved phenylalanine or tryptophan, so this is likely a read error. The chain carries TRBV20-1 and TRBJ2-5, with D perhaps TRBD2 (6 bases). This CDR3 region has 16 residues. Trimming cost V 3 bases and J 1 base, with 18 bases left between them. The germline CDR1 and CDR2 sequences are DFQATT and SNEGSKA (reference sequence). CDR3 sequence (DNA): TGCAGTGCTAGCCGGGACTCGTGGATCTCCCAAGAGACCCAGTACTCC. This codes for CSASRDSWISQETQYS.

This clonotype has a count of ten or more. The gene calls are TRBV7-9 and TRBJ2-2, with D maybe TRBD2 (6 bases). The germline V and J ends were trimmed by 2 bases and 7 bases, with 11 bases remaining between them. Germline CDR1 SEHNR, CDR2 FQNEAQ (reference sequence). There are 14 residues in the CDR3. The CDR3 nucleotides are TGTGCCAGCAGCTTAACGGAGGGTCACGGGGAGCTGTTTTTT. It translates to CASSLTEGHGELFF.

The chain recombines TRBV2 with TRBJ1-1; D remains ambiguous. Trimming cost V 3 bases and J 1 base, with 12 bases left between them. The CDR3 contains 15 residues. CDR1 SNHLY and CDR2 FYNNEI come from the germline V gene. This CDR3 reads CASSDWGWENTEAFF. CDR3 sequence (DNA): TGTGCCAGCAGTGATTGGGGATGGGAGAACACTGAAGCTTTCTTT.

CDR3 amino acids: CSVVQGAVETQYF. CDR3 sequence (DNA): TGCAGCGTTGTACAGGGGGCGGTCGAGACCCAGTACTTC. V gene TRBV29-1 combines with J gene TRBJ2-5, with 9 bases fitting TRBD1. This CDR3 region has 13 residues. With 4 bases clipped from V and 5 bases from J, the junction kept 5 bases outside the gene matches. Germline CDR1 reads SQVTM; CDR2 reads ANQGSEA.

This sequence joins TRBV19 and TRBJ1-6, with D hard to call. Trimming pared 5 bases from V and 6 bases from J, leaving 11 bases between. Per germline, CDR1 LNHDA and CDR2 SQIVND (reference sequence). This CDR3 has 14 amino acids. The CDR3 spells CASSSGMGNSPLHF. CDR3 coding DNA: TGTGCCAGTAGTTCGGGGATGGGTAATTCACCCCTCCACTTT.

This clonotype has just a few counts. This may stem from a read error, because a much larger clone lies one nucleotide away. The gene calls are TRBV5-1 and TRBJ2-7; D is uncertain. Looked up from germline, CDR1 is SGHRS and CDR2 is YFSETQ. The CDR3 is 16 residues long. The germline V and J ends were trimmed by 0 bases and 2 bases, with 15 bases remaining between them. CDR3 DNA sequence: TGCGCCAGCAGCTTGGCCCAGACATGGAGCGCCTACGAGCAGTACTTC. Protein sequence: CASSLAQTWSAYEQYF.

Details on this clonotype: A read error is likely, as this CDR3 ends without the conserved phenylalanine or tryptophan. The chain uses TRBV19 and TRBJ1-5; no clear D gene. Trimming removed 4 bases at V and 0 bases at J, with 13 bases between. Looked up from germline, CDR1 is LNHDA and CDR2 is SQIVND (reference sequence). The CDR3 runs to 16 residues. Here the CDR3 DNA reads TGTGCCAGTAGTACCCCGGGAGACAATAGCAATCAGCCCCAGCATTCC. Translating it yields CASSTPGDNSNQPQHS.

This clonotype was detected only once. It is likely a read error, because the conserved phenylalanine at the end of the CDR3 is missing. The DNA is left out, because the CDR3 cannot be placed on it with certainty; the CDR3 is given as TCRdb lists it. V and J are TRBV29-1 and TRBJ2-7; TRBD1 reflects the table's D call only, with no check against the DNA. Including both end residues, the CDR3 is 14 amino acids long. Looked up from germline, CDR1 is SQVTM and CDR2 is ANQGSEA. The CDR3 here is CSVAQQGAHEQYFG.

This clonotype was picked up many times. The chain joins TRBV7-3 to TRBJ2-3; 8 bases align to TRBD2. This CDR3 contains 18 residues. Per the germline V gene, CDR1 is SGHTA and CDR2 is FQGTGA. Unmatched junction bases numbered 15, after V lost 2 bases and J lost 5 bases. CDR3 DNA: TGTGCCAGCAGCTTATCGCCCCCGAGCGAGCGGGAGATAGATACGCAGTATTTT. Translated, it gives CASSLSPPSEREIDTQYF.

The genes are TRBV7-2 and TRBJ2-6, with D possibly being TRBD1 or TRBD2 (5 bases each). With 8 bases removed from V and 1 base from J, the gap between germline ends came to 21 bases. This CDR3 is built from 18 residues. Germline CDR1 SGHTA, CDR2 FQGNSA. The CDR3 DNA reads TGTGCCAGCGGCAGGACGGGACCTCCGGGTTCTGGGGCCAACGTCCTGACTTTC. It encodes CASGRTGPPGSGANVLTF.

The table lists this clonotype with many counts. This chain joins TRBV20-1 and TRBJ2-7, with TRBD1 matching over 10 bases. The length of the CDR3 is 18 residues. V shed 3 bases and J 6 bases; nucleotides not matched to a gene: 20. In germline, CDR1 is DFQATT, CDR2 SNEGSKA (reference sequence). CDR3 residues: CSASPSLFFGTGASEQYF. For the CDR3, the DNA is TGCAGTGCTAGCCCTTCACTCTTCTTCGGGACAGGGGCGAGCGAGCAGTACTTC.

This clonotype was detected ten times or more. The chain is built from TRBV7-2 and TRBJ2-3; D gene unclear. There are 15 residues in the CDR3. CDR1 is SGHTA, CDR2 FQGNSA, per germline. With 0 bases removed from V and 2 bases from J, the gap between germline ends came to 9 bases. The DNA of the CDR3 is TGTGCCAGCAGCTTAGCGAGGCTTCTCACAGATACGCAGTATTTT. It codes for CASSLARLLTDTQYF.

Concerning this clonotype itself: No conserved phenylalanine or tryptophan ends this CDR3, so it is likely a read error. CDR3 coding DNA: TGTGCCAGCAGCTCTAAGTCCCTGGACAGTGAAGCTTTCCTT. As protein: CASSSKSLDSEAFL. The V gene is TRBV7-9, the J gene TRBJ1-1, with D perhaps matching TRBD1 (6 bases). V was cut by 4 bases and J by 7 bases, with 16 bases left in between. Germline V gene lookup returns CDR1 SEHNR and CDR2 FQNEAQ (reference sequence). CDR3 length equals 14 residues.

This clonotype appeared many times. The chain carries TRBV12-3 or TRBV12-4 and TRBJ2-1; 7 bases fit TRBD1. This CDR3 spans 14 amino acids. After removal of 6 bases from V and 4 bases from J, the junction contained 6 bases not matched to a gene. The CDR3: CASRGTARYNEQFF. CDR3 bases: TGTGCCAGCAGGGGGACAGCTAGATACAATGAGCAGTTCTTC.